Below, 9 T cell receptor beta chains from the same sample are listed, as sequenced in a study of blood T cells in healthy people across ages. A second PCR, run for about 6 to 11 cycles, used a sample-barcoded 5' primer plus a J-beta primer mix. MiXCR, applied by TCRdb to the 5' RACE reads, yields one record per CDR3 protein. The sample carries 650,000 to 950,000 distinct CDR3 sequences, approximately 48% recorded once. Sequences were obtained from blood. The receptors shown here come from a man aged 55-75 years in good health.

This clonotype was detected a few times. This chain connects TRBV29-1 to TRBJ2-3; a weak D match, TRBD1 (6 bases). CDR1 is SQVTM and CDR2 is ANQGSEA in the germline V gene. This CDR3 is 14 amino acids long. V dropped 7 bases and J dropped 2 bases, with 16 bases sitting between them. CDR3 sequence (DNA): TGCAGCGCCCTAGGACAGCCGATCACAGATACGCAGTATTTT. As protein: CSALGQPITDTQYF.

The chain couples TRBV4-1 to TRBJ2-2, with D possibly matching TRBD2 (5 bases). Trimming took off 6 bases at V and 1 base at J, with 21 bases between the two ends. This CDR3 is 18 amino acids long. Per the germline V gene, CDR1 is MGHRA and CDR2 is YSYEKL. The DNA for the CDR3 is TGCGCCAGCAGTTTTTCCCTCTCGGGATCCAGGAACACCGGGGAGCTGTTTTTT. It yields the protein CASSFSLSGSRNTGELFF.

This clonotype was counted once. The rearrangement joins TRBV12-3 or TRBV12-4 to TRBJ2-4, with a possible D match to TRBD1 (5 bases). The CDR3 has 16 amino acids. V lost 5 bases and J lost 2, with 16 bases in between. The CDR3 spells CASSRQSQGTKNIQYF. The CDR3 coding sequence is TGTGCCAGCAGTAGACAGTCCCAAGGAACCAAAAACATTCAGTACTTC.

The CDR3: CASSVDSGVVGELFF. For the CDR3, the DNA is TGTGCCAGCAGCGTAGATTCGGGGGTTGTCGGGGAGCTGTTTTTT. The V and J genes are TRBV9 and TRBJ2-2; weak D call: TRBD2 (6 bases). There are 15 residues in the CDR3. V was shortened by 0 bases and J by 7 bases, with 13 bases between the two germline ends. Germline values: CDR1 SGDLS, CDR2 YYNGEE.

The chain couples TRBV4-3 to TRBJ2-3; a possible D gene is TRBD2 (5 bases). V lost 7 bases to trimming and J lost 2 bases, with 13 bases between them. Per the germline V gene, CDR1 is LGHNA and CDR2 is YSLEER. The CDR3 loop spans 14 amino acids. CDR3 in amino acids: CASNTRDNTDTQYF. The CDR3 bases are TGCGCCAGCAACACCCGGGATAACACAGATACGCAGTATTTT.

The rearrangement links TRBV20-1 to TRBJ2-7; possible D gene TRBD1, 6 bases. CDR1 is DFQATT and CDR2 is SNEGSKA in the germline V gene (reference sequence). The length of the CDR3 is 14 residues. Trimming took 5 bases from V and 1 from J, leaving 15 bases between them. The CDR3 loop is CSAGRQESSYEQYF. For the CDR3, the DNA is TGCAGTGCTGGACGACAGGAGAGTTCCTACGAGCAGTACTTC.

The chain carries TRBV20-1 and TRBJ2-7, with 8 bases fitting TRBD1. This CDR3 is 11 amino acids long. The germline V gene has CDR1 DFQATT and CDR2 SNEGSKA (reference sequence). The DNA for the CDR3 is TGCAGCACAGGGGGCTCCTACGAGCAGTACTTC. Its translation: CSTGGSYEQYF.

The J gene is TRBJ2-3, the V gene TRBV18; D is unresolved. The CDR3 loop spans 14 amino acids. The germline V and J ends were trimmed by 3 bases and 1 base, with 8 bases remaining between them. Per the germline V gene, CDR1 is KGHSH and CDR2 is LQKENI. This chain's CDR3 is CASSPPTRTDTQYF. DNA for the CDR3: TGTGCCAGCTCACCGCCGACCCGCACAGATACGCAGTATTTT.

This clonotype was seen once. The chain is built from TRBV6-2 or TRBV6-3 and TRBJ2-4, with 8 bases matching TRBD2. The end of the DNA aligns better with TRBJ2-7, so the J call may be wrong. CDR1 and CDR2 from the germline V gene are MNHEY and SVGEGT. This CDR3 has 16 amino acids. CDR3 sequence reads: CASSTRGSGALYEQYF. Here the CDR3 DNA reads TGTGCCAGCAGTACCCGGGGTAGCGGGGCCCTCTACGAGCAGTACTTC.